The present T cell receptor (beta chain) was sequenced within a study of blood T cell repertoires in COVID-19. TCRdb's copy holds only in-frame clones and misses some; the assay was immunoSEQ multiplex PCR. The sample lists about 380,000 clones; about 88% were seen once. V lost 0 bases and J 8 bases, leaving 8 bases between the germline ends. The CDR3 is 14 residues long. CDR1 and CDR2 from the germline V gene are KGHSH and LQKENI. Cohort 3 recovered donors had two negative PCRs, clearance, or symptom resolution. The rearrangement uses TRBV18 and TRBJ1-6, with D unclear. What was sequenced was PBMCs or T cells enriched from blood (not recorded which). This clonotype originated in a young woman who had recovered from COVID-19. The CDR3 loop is CASSPPSTDSPLHF. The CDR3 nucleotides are TGTGCCAGCTCACCACCTAGCACCGATTCACCCCTCCACTTT. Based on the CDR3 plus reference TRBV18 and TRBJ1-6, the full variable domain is NAGVMQNPRHLVRRRGQEARLRCSPMKGHSHVYWYRQLPEEGLKFMVYLQKENIIDESGMPKERFSAEFPKEGPSILRIQQVVRGDSAAYFCASSPPSTDSPLHFGNGTRLTVT.